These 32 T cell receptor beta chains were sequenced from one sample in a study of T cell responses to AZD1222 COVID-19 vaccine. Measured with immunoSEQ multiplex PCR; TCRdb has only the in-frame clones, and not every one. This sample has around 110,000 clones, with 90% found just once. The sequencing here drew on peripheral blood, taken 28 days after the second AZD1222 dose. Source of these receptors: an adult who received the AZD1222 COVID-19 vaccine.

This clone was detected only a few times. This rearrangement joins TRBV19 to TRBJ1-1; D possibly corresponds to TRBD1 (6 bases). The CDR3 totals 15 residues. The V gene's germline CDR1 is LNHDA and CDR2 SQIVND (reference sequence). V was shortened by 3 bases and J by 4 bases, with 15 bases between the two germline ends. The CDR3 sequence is CASSIPKQGSTEAFF. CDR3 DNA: TGTGCCAGTAGTATCCCCAAACAGGGATCCACTGAAGCTTTCTTT.

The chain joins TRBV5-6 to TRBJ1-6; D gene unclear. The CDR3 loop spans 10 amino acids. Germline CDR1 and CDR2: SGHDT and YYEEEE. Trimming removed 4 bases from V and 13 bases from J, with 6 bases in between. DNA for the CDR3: TGTGCCAGCAGCGCGTCCCCCCTCCACTTT. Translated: CASSASPLHF.

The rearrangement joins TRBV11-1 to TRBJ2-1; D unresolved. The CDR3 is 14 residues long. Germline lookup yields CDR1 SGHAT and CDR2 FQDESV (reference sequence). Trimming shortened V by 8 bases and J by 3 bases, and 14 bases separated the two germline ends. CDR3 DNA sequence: TGTGCCAGCTCCACTTCGGTGATCTACAATGAGCAGTTCTTC. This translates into CASSTSVIYNEQFF.

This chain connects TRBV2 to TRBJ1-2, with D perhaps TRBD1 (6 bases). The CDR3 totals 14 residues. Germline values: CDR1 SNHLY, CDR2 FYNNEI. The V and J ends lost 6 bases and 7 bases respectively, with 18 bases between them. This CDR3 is CASSAEGGRFGYTF. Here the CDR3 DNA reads TGTGCCAGCAGCGCCGAAGGGGGGCGGTTTGGCTACACCTTC.

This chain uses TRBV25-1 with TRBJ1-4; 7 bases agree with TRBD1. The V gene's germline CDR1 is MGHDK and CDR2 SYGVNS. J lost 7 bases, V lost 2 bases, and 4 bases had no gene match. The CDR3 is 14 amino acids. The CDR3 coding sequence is TGTGCCAGCAGTGAAGCAGGGGGATTTGAAAAACTGTTTTTT. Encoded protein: CASSEAGGFEKLFF.

The CDR3 DNA sequence: TGTGCCAGCAGCTTAGAGACAGGGGCAGCTGAAGCTTTCTTT. This encodes CASSLETGAAEAFF. This sequence joins TRBV7-8 and TRBJ1-1; 8 bases are shared with TRBD1. The J segment lost 6 bases and the V segment lost 1 base, leaving 4 bases of the junction unmatched. The CDR3 loop spans 14 amino acids. Germline CDR1 SGHVS, CDR2 FQNEAQ.

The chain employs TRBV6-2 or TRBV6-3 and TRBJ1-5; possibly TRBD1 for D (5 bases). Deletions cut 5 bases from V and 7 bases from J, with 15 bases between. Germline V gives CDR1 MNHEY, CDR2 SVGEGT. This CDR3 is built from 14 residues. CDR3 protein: CASSDGQGRQPQHF. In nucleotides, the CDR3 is TGTGCCAGCAGTGACGGGCAGGGAAGACAGCCCCAGCATTTT.

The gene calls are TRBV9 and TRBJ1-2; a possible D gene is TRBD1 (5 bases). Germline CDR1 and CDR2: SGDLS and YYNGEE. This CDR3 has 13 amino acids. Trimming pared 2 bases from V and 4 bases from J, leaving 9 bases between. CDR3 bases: TGTGCCAGCAGCGTGCGTCAGGGCTATGGCTACACCTTC. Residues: CASSVRQGYGYTF. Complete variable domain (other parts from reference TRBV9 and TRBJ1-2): DSGVTQTPKHLITATGQRVTLRCSPRSGDLSVYWYQQSLDQGLQFLIQYYNGEERAKGNILERFSAQQFPDLHSELNLSSLELGDSALYFCASSVRQGYGYTFGSGTRLTVV.

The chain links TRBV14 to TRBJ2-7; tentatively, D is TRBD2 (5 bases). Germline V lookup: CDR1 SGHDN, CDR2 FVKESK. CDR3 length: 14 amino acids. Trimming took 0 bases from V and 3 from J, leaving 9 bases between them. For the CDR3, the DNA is TGTGCCAGCAGCCAAGATGGGAGTTACTACGAGCAGTACTTC. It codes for CASSQDGSYYEQYF.

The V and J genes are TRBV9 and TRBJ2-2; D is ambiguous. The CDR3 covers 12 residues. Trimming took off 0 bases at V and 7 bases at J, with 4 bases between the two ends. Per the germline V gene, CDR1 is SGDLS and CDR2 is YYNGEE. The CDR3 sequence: CASSVAGGELFF. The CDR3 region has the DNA TGTGCCAGCAGCGTAGCGGGCGGGGAGCTGTTTTTT.

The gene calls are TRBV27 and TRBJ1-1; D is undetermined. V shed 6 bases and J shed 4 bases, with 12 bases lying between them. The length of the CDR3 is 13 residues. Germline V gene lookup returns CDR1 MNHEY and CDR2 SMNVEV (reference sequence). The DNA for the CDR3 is TGTGCCAGCAGCGAATGGGTCGGCACTGAAGCTTTCTTT. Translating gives CASSEWVGTEAFF.

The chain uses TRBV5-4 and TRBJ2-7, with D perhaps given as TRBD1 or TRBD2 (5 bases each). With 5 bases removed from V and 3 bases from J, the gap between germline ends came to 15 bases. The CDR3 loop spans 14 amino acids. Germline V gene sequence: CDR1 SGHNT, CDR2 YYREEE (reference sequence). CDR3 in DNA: TGTGCCAGCAGTAAATCGGGACGGAACTACGAGCAGTACTTC. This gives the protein CASSKSGRNYEQYF.

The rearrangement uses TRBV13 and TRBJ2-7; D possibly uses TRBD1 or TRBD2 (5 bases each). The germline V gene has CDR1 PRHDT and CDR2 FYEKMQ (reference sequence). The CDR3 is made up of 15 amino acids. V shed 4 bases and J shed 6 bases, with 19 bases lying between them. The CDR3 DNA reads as TGTGCCAGCAGCTCCTACCGGGACCGCCAGGGCGAGCAGTACTTC. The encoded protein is CASSSYRDRQGEQYF.

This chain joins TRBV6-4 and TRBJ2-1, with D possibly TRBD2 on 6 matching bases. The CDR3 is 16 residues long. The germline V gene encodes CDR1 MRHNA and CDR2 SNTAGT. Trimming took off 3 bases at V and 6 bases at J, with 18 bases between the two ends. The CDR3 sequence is CASSEVAGSGGNEQFF. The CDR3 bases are TGTGCCAGCAGTGAAGTTGCGGGGTCAGGCGGCAATGAGCAGTTCTTC.

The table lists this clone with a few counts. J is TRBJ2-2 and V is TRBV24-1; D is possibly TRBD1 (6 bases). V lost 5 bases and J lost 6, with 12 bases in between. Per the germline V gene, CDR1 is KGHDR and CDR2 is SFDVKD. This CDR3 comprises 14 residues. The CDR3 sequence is CATSAQGRPGELFF. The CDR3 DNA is TGTGCCACCAGTGCTCAGGGGCGCCCCGGGGAGCTGTTTTTT.

The CDR3, as DNA: TGTGCCAGCTCACCCCGGGACAGCGATGGCTACACCTTC. Translated, it gives CASSPRDSDGYTF. The gene calls are TRBV18 and TRBJ1-2; 7 bases match TRBD1. Trimming cost V 3 bases and J 6 bases; bases outside gene matches: 4. The CDR3 is made up of 13 amino acids. Germline lookup yields CDR1 KGHSH and CDR2 LQKENI.

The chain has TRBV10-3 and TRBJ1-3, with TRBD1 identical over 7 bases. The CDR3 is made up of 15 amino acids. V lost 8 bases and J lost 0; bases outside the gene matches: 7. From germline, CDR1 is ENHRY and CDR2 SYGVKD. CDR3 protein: CAIGPGQFSGNTIYF. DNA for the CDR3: TGTGCCATCGGGCCGGGACAGTTCTCTGGAAACACCATATATTTT.

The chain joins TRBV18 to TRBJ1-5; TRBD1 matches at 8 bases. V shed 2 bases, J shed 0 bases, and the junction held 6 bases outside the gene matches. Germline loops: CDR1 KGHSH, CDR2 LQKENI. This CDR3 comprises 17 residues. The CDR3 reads CASSPTQGGDSNQPQHF. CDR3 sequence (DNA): TGTGCCAGCTCACCAACACAGGGGGGGGATAGCAATCAGCCCCAGCATTTT.

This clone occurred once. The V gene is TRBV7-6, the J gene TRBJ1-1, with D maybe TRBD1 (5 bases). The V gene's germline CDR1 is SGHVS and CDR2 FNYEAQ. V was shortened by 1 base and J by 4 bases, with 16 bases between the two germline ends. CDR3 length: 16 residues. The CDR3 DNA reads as TGTGCCAGCAGCTTAGTGGCAGGGTTTTTAGTCACTGAAGCTTTCTTT. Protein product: CASSLVAGFLVTEAFF.

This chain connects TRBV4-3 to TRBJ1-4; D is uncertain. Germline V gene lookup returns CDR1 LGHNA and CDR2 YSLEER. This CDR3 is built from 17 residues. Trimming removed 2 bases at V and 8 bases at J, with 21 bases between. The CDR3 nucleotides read TGCGCCAGCAGCCAATTAGACGGTGGCGGCATGGGGGAAAAACTGTTTTTT. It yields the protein CASSQLDGGGMGEKLFF.

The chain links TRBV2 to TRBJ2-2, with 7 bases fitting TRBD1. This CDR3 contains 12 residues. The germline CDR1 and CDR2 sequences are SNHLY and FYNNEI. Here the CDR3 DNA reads TGTGGACAGGGTACGCGAACCGGGGAGCTGTTTTTT. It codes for CGQGTRTGELFF.

The CDR3 loop is CAWSDHRVRNTEAFF. The CDR3 nucleotides are TGTGCCTGGAGTGATCACAGGGTCAGGAACACTGAAGCTTTCTTT. The chain recombines TRBV30 with TRBJ1-1; the D gene is possibly TRBD1 (6 bases). The germline V and J ends were trimmed by 1 base and 1 base, with 13 bases remaining between them. The CDR3 is 15 amino acids. CDR1 is GTSNPN, CDR2 SVGIG, per germline (reference sequence). The complete variable domain, with remaining parts taken from reference TRBV30 and TRBJ1-1, reads SQTIHQWPATLVQPVGSPLSLECTVEGTSNPNLYWYRQAAGRGLQLLFYSVGIGQISSEVPQNLSASRPQDRQFILSSKKLLLSDSGFYLCAWSDHRVRNTEAFFGQGTRLTVV.

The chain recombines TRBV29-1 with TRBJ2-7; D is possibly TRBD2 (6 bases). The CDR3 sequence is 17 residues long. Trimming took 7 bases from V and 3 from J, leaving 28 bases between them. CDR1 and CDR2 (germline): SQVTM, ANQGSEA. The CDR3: CSAKGRMGINDYYEQYF. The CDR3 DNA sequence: TGCAGCGCAAAGGGGAGGATGGGTATAAACGACTACTACGAGCAGTACTTC.

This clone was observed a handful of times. This CDR3 reads CASSHRTGANNEKLFF. Here the CDR3 DNA reads TGTGCCAGCAGCCATCGAACAGGGGCCAATAATGAAAAACTGTTTTTT. The gene calls are TRBV14 and TRBJ1-4; the match to TRBD1 covers 7 bases. CDR1 and CDR2 from the germline V gene are SGHDN and FVKESK. The V and J ends lost 3 bases and 4 bases, in that order; junction bases with no gene match: 8. The CDR3 contains 16 residues.

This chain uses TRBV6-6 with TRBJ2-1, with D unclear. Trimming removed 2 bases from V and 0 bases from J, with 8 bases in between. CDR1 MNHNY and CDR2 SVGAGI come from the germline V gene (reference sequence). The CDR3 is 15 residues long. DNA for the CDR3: TGTGCCAGCAGTTACGGTTGGAGCTCCTACAATGAGCAGTTCTTC. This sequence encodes CASSYGWSSYNEQFF.

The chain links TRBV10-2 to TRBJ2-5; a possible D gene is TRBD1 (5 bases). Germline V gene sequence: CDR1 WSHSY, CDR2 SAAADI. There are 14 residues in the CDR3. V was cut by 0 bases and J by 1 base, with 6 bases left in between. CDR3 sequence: CASSESRGQETQYF. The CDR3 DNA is TGCGCCAGCAGTGAGTCAAGGGGCCAAGAGACCCAGTACTTC.

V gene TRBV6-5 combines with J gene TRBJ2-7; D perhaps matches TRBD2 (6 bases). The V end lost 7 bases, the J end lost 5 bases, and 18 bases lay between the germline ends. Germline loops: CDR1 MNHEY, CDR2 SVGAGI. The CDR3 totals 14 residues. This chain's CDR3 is CASTGSSGTNEQYF. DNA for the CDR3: TGTGCCAGCACCGGGAGCAGTGGTACGAACGAGCAGTACTTC.

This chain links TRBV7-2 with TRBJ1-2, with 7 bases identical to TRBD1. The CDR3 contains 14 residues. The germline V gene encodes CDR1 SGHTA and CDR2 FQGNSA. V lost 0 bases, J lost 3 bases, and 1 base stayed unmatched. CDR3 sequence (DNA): TGTGCCAGCAGCTTAGCCAGGGGGGACTATGGCTACACCTTC. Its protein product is CASSLARGDYGYTF.

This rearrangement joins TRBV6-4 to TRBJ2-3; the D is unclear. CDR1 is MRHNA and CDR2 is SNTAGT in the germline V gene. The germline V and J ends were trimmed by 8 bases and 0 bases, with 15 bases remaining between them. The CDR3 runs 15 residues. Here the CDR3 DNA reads TGTGCCAGCTCCCGGGCAGGTTCTAGCACAGATACGCAGTATTTT. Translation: CASSRAGSSTDTQYF.

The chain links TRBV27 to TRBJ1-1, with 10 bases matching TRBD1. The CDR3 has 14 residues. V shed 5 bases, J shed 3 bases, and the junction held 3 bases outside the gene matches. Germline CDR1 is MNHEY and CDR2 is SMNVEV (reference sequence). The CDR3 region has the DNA TGTGCCAGCAGTCGACAGGGGGCCTACACTGAAGCTTTCTTT. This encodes CASSRQGAYTEAFF.

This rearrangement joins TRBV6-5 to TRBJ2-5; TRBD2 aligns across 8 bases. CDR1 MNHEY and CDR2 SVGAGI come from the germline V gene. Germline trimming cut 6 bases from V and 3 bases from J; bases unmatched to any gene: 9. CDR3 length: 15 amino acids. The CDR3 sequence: CASSSLTSAKETQYF. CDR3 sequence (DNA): TGTGCCAGCAGCTCCCTGACTAGCGCCAAAGAGACCCAGTACTTC.

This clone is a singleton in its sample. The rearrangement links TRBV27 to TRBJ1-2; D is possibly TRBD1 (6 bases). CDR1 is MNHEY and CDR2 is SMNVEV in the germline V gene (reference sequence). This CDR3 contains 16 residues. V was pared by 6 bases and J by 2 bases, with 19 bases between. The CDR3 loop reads CASSPGQPRVNYGYTF. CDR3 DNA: TGTGCCAGCAGCCCCGGACAGCCCCGAGTGAACTATGGCTACACCTTC.